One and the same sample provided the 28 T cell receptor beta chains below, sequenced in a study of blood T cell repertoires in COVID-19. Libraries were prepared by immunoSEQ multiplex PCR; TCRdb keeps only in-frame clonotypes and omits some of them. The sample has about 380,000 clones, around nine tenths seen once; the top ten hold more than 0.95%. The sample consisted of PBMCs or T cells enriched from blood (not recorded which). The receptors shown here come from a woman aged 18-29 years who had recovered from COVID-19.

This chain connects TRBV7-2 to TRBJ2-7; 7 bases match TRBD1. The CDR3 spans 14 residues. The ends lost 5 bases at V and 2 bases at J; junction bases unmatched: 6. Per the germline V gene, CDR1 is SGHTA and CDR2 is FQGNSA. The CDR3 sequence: CASSVTQGPYEQYF. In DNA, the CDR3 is TGTGCCAGCAGCGTCACACAGGGGCCCTACGAGCAGTACTTC.

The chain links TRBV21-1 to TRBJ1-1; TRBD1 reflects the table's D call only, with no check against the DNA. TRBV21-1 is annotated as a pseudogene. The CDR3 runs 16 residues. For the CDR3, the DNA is TGTGCCAGCAGCAAATTGGGGCAGGGGTTGAACACTGAAGCTTTCTTT. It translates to CASSKLGQGLNTEAFF.

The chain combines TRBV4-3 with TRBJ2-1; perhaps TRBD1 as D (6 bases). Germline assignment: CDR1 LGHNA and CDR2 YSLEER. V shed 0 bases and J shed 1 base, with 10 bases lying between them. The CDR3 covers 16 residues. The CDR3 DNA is TGCGCCAGCAGCCAAGATAACAGGGAGTCCTACAATGAGCAGTTCTTC. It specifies CASSQDNRESYNEQFF.

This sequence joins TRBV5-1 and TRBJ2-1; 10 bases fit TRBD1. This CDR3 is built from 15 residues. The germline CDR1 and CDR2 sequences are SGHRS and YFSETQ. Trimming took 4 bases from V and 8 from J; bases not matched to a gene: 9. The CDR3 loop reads CASSVQDRGVDEQFF. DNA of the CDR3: TGCGCCAGCAGCGTCCAGGACAGGGGGGTCGATGAGCAGTTCTTC.

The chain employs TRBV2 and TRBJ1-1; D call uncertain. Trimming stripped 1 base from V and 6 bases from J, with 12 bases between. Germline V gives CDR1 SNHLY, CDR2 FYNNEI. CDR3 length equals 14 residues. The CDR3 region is CASSEEELRAEAFF. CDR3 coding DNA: TGTGCCAGCAGTGAAGAAGAGCTCCGCGCTGAAGCTTTCTTT.

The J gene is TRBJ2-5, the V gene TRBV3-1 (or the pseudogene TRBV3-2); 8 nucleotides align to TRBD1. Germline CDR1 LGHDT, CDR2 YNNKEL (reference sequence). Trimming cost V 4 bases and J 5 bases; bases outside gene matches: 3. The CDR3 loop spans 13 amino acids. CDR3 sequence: CASSPGGRETQYF. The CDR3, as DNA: TGTGCCAGCAGCCCAGGGGGCAGGGAGACCCAGTACTTC.

The CDR3 DNA follows: TGTGCCAGCACAACCGACAGGGGAACCGGGGAGCTGTTTTTT. Translated, it gives CASTTDRGTGELFF. V gene TRBV6-5 combines with J gene TRBJ2-2, with 8 bases fitting TRBD1. Per the germline V gene, CDR1 is MNHEY and CDR2 is SVGAGI. V was clipped by 7 bases and J by 5 bases; unmatched bases: 6. The length of the CDR3 is 14 residues.

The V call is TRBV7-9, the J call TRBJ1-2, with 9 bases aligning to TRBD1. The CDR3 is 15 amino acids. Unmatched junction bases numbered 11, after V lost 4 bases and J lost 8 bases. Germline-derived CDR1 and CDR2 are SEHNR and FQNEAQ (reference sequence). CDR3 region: CASSSVTGTGIGYTF. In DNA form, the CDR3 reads TGTGCCAGCAGCTCCGTCACCGGGACAGGGATCGGCTACACCTTC.

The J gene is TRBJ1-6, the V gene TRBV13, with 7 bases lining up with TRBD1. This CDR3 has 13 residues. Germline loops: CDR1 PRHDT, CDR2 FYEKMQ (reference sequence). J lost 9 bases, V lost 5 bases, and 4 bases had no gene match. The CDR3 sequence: CASSRTGGSPLHF. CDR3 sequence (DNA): TGTGCCAGCAGCAGGACAGGTGGTTCACCCCTCCACTTT. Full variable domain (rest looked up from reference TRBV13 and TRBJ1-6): AAGVIQSPRHLIKEKRETATLKCYPIPRHDTVYWYQQGPGQDPQFLISFYEKMQSDKGSIPDRFSAQQFSDYHSELNMSSLELGDSALYFCASSRTGGSPLHFGNGTRLTVT.

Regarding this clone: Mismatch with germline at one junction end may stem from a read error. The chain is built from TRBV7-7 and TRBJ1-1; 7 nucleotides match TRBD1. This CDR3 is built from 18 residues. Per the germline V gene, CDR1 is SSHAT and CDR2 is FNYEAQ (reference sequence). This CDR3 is CASSRLTGDFGPNTEAFF. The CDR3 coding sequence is TGTGCTAGCAGCCGCCTTACAGGGGATTTCGGCCCGAACACTGAAGCTTTCTTT.

Here the CDR3 reads CASSQRGGPYAQYF. CDR3 sequence (DNA): TGTGCCAGCAGTCAACGGGGGGGGCCGTATGCGCAGTATTTT. The chain has TRBV27 and TRBJ2-3, with 8 bases matching TRBD2. CDR3 length: 14 residues. Germline V gene lookup returns CDR1 MNHEY and CDR2 SMNVEV (reference sequence). The trim removed 5 bases at V and 10 bases at J, leaving 11 bases unmatched.

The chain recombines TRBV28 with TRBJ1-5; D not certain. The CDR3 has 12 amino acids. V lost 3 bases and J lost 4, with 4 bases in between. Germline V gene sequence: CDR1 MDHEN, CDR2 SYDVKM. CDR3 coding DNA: TGTGCCAGCAGTTTCCTGAATCAGCCCCAGCATTTT. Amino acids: CASSFLNQPQHF.

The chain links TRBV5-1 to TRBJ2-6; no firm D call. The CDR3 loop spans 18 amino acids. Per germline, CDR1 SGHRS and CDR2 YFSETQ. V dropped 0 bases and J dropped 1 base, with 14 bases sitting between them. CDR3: CASSLELSRFSGANVLTF. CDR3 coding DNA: TGCGCCAGCAGCTTGGAACTTTCGAGATTTTCTGGGGCCAACGTCCTGACTTTC.

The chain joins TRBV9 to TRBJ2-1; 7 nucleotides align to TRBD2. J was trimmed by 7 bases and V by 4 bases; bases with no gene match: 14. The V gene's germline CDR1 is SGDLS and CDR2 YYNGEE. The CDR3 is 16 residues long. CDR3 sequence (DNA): TGTGCCAGCAGCTTTGCGAGTTGGGGGGAGGGGAATGAGCAGTTCTTC. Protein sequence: CASSFASWGEGNEQFF.

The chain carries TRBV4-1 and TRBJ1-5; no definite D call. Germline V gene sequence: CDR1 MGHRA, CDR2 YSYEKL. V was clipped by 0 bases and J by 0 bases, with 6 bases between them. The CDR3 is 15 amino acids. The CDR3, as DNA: TGCGCCAGCAGCCAAGACCAGGTTAGCAATCAGCCCCAGCATTTT. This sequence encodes CASSQDQVSNQPQHF.

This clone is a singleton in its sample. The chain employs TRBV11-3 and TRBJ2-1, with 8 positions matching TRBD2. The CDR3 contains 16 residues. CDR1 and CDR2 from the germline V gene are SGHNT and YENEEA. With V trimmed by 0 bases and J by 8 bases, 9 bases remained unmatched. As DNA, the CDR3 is TGTGCCAGCAGCTTAGATGGCCGGGGGGGCCGCGATGAGCAGTTCTTC. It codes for CASSLDGRGGRDEQFF.

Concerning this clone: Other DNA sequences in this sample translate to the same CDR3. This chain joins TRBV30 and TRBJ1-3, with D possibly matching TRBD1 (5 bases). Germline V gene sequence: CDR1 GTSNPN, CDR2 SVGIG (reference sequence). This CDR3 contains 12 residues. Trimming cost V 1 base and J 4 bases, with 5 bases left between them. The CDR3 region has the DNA TGTGCCTGGAGTGGGGGCGGAAACACCATATATTTT. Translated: CAWSGGGNTIYF.

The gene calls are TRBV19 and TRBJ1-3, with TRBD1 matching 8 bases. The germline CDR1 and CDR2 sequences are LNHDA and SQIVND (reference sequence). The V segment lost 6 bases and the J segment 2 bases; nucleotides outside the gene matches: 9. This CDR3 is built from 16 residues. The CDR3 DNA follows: TGTGCCAGTAGCCATACCAGGGGGCAGGCTGGAAACACCATATATTTT. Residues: CASSHTRGQAGNTIYF. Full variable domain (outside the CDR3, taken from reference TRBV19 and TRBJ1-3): DGGITQSPKYLFRKEGQNVTLSCEQNLNHDAMYWYRQDPGQGLRLIYYSQIVNDFQKGDIAEGYSVSREKKESFPLTVTSAQKNPTAFYLCASSHTRGQAGNTIYFGEGSWLTVV.

The CDR3 DNA reads TGTGCCTGGAGTATAACAGGGGGGAATTCACCCCTCCACTTT. Amino acids: CAWSITGGNSPLHF. The chain has TRBV30 and TRBJ1-6, with 8 bases fitting TRBD1. V lost 2 bases to trimming and J lost 7 bases; unmatched junction nucleotides: 4. The germline V gene encodes CDR1 GTSNPN and CDR2 SVGIG (reference sequence). This CDR3 has 14 residues.

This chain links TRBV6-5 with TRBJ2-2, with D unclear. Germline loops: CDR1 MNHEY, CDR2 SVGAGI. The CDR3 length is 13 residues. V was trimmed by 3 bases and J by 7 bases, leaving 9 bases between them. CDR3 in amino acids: CASSYLGNGELFF. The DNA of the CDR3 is TGTGCCAGCAGTTATCTCGGTAACGGGGAGCTGTTTTTT.

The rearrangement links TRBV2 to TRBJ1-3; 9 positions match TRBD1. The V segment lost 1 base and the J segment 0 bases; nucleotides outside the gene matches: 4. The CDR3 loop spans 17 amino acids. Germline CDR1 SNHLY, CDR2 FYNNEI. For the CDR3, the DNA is TGTGCCAGCAGTGAAGAGGTGACAGGGGGCTCTGGAAACACCATATATTTT. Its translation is CASSEEVTGGSGNTIYF.

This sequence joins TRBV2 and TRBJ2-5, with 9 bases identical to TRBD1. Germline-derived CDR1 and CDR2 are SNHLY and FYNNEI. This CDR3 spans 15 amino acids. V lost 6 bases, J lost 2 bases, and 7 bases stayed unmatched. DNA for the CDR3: TGTGCCAGCAGGGGGGACAGGGCCTGGCAAGAGACCCAGTACTTC. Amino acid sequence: CASRGDRAWQETQYF.

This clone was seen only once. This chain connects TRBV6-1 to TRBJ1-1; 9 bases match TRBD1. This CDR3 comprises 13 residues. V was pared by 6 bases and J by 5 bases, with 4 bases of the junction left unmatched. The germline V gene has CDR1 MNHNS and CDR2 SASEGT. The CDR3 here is CASRDRGGTEAFF. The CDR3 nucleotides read TGTGCCAGCAGGGACAGGGGTGGGACTGAAGCTTTCTTT.

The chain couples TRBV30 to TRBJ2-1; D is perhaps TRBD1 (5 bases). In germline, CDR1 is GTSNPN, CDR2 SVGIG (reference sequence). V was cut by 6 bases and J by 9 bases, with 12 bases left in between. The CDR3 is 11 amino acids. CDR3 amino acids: CACRAKVEQFF. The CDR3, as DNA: TGTGCCTGCAGGGCTAAAGTTGAGCAGTTCTTC.

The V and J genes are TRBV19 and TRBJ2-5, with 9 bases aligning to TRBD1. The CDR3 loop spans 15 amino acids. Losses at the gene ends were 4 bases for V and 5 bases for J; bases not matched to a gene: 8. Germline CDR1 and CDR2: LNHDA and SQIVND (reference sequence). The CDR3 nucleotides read TGTGCCAGTAGTACTCCCACAGGGGGCCGGGAGACCCAGTACTTC. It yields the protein CASSTPTGGRETQYF. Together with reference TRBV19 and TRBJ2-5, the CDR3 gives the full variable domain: DGGITQSPKYLFRKEGQNVTLSCEQNLNHDAMYWYRQDPGQGLRLIYYSQIVNDFQKGDIAEGYSVSREKKESFPLTVTSAQKNPTAFYLCASSTPTGGRETQYFGPGTRLLVL.

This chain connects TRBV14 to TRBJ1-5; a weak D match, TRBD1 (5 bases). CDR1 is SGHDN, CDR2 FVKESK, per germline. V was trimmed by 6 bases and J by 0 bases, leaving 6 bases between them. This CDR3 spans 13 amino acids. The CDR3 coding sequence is TGTGCCAGCAGTGGACATAGCAATCAGCCCCAGCATTTT. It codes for CASSGHSNQPQHF. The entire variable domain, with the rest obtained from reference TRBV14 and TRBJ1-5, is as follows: EAGVTQFPSHSVIEKGQTVTLRCDPISGHDNLYWYRRVMGKEIKFLLHFVKESKQDESGMPNNRFLAERTGGTYSTLKVQPAELEDSGVYFCASSGHSNQPQHFGDGTRLSIL.

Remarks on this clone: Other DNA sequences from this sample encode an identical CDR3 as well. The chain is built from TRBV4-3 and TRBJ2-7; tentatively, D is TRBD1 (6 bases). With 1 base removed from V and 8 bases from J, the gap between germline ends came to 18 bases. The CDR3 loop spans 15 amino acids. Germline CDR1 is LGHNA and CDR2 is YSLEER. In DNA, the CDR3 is TGCGCCAGCAGCCAAGGAGGGGGTCGTGGGAATCAGCAGTACTTC. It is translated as CASSQGGGRGNQQYF.

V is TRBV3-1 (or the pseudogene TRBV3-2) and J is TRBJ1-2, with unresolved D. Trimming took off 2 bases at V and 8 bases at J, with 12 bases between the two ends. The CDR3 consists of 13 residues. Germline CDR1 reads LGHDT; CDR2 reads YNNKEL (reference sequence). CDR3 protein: CASSQPRGYGYTF. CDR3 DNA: TGTGCCAGCAGCCAACCACGGGGTTACGGCTACACCTTC.